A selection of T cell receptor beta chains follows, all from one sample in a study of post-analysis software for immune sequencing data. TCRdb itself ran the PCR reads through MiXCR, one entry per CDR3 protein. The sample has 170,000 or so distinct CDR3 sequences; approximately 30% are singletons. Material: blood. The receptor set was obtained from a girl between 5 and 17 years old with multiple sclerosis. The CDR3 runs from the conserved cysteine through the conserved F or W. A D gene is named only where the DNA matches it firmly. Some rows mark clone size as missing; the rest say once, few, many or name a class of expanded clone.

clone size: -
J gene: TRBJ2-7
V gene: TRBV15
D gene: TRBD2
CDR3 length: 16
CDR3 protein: CATSGMGAGGVYEQYF
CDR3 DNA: TGTGCCACCAGCGGTATGGGAGCGGGAGGGGTATACGAGCAGTACTTC

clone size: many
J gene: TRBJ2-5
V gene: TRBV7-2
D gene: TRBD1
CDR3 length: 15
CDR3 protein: CASSPGQGAGETQYF
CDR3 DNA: TGTGCCAGCAGCCCCGGACAGGGGGCAGGAGAGACCCAGTACTTC

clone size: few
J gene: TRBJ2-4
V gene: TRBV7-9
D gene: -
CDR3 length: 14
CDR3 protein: CASSLGSEGQREYF
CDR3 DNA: TGTGCCAGCAGCTTAGGGTCGGAGGGACAGCGGGAGTACTTC

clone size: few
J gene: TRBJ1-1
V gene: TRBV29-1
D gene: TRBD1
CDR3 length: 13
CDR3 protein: CSVLDRLGTEAFF
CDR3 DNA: TGCAGCGTCCTGGACAGGTTAGGCACTGAAGCTTTCTTT

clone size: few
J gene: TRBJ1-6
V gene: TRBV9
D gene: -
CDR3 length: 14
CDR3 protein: CASSVALGNSPLHF
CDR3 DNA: TGTGCCAGCAGCGTAGCTTTAGGGAATTCACCCCTCCACTTT

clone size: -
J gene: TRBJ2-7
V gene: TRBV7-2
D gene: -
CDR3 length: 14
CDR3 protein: CASSLTGYSYEQYF
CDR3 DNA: TGTGCCAGCAGCTTGACAGGATATTCCTACGAGCAGTACTTC

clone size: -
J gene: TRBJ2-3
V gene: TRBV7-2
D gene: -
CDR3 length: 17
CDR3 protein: CASSLNAGSVPADTQYF
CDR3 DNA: TGTGCCAGCAGCCTAAACGCTGGTTCGGTCCCGGCAGATACGCAGTATTTT

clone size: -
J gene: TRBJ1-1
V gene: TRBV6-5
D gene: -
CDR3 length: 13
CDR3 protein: CASRWGRDTEAFF
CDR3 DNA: TGTGCCAGCCGCTGGGGTAGGGACACTGAAGCTTTCTTT

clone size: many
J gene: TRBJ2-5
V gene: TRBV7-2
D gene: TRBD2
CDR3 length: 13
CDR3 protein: CASSHSGQETQYF
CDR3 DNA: TGTGCCAGCAGCCATAGCGGGCAAGAGACCCAGTACTTC

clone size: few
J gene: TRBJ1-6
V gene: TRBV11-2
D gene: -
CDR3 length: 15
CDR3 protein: CASSLGSFQGSPLHF
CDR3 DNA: TGTGCCAGCAGCTTAGGGTCCTTCCAAGGTTCACCCCTCCACTTT

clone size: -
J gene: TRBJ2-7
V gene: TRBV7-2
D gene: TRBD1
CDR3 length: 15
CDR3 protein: CASSSGTGGFYEQYF
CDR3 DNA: TGTGCCAGCAGCTCGGGGACAGGGGGCTTCTACGAGCAGTACTTC

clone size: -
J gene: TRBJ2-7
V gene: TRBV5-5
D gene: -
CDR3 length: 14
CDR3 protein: CASSFGSHRYEQYF
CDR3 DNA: TGTGCCAGCAGCTTTGGAAGTCACCGCTACGAGCAGTACTTC

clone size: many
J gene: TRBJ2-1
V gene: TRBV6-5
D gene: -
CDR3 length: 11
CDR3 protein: CASSYRNEQFF
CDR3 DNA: TGTGCCAGCAGTTACCGTAATGAGCAGTTCTTC

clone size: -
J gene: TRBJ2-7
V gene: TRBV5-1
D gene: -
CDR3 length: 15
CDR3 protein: CASGLPRVGYYEQYF
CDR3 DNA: TGCGCCAGCGGCTTGCCTCGGGTGGGCTACTACGAGCAGTACTTC

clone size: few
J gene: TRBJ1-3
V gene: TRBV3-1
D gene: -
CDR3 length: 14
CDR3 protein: CASSQGSGVNTIYF
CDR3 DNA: TGTGCCAGCAGCCAAGGGTCCGGGGTAAACACCATATATTTT

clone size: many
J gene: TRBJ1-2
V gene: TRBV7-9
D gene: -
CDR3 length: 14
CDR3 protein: CASSSVSRLYGYTF
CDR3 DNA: TGTGCCAGCAGCTCTGTCAGCCGCCTCTATGGCTACACCTTC

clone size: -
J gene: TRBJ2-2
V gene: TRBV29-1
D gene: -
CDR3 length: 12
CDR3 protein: CSVKSYTGELFF
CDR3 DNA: TGCAGCGTAAAAAGCTACACCGGGGAGCTGTTTTTT

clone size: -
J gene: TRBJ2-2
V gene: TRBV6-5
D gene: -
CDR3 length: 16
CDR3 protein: CASSYEGQGGTGELFF
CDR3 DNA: TGTGCCAGCAGTTACGAGGGCCAGGGTGGCACCGGGGAGCTGTTTTTT

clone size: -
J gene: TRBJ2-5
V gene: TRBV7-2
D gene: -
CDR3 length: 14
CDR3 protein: CASSQELGVETQYF
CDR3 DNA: TGTGCCAGCAGCCAAGAGCTAGGAGTAGAGACCCAGTACTTC

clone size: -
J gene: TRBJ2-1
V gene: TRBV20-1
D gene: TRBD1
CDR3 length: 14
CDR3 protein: CSAIMDRGKNEQFF
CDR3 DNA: TGCAGTGCTATTATGGACAGGGGAAAGAATGAGCAGTTCTTC

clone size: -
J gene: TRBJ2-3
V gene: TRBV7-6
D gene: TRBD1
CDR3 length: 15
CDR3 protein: CASSSGDRHTDTQYF
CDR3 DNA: TGTGCCAGCAGCTCTGGGGACAGGCACACAGATACGCAGTATTTT

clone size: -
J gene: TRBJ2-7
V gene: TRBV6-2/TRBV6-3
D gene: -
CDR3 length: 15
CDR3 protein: CASSRPGTTSYEQYF
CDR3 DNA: TGTGCCAGCAGTCGACCCGGGACAACAAGCTACGAGCAGTACTTC

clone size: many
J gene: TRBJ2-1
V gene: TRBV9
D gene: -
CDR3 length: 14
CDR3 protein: CASSVSTSSNEQFF
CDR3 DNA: TGTGCCAGCAGCGTTTCTACTAGCAGCAATGAGCAGTTCTTC

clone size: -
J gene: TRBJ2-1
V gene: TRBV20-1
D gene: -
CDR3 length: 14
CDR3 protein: CSARADGAYNEQFF
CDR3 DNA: TGCAGTGCTAGAGCGGACGGAGCTTACAATGAGCAGTTCTTC

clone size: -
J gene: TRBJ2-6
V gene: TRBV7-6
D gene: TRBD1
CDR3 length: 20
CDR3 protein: CASSNGPGAGGTSGANVLTF
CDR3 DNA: TGTGCCAGCAGCAACGGCCCCGGGGCAGGGGGTACCTCTGGGGCCAACGTCCTGACTTTC

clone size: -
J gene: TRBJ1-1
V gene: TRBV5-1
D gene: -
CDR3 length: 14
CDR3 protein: CASSWTASNTEAFF
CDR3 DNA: TGCGCCAGCAGCTGGACAGCTTCGAACACTGAAGCTTTCTTT

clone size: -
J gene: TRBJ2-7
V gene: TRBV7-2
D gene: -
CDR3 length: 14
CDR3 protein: CASSFGRESYEQYF
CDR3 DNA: TGTGCCAGCAGCTTCGGCAGGGAATCCTACGAGCAGTACTTC

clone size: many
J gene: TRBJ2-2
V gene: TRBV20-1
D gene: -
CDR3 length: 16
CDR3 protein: CSARGSSGVDTGELFF
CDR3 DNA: TGCAGTGCCAGAGGGAGTTCGGGGGTGGACACCGGGGAGCTGTTTTTT

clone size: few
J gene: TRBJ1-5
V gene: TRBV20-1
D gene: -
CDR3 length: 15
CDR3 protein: CSAQTSLYGNQPQHF
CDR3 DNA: TGCAGTGCACAAACCAGTTTGTATGGCAATCAGCCCCAGCATTTT

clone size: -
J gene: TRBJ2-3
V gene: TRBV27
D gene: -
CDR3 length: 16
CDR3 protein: CASSLSGRGASDTQYF
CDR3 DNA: TGTGCCAGCAGTTTATCGGGACGGGGGGCATCGGATACGCAGTATTTT

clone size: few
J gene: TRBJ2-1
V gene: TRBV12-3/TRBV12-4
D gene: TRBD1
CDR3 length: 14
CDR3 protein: CASSLTTGVNEQFF
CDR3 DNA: TGTGCCAGCAGTTTAACCACAGGGGTTAATGAGCAGTTCTTC

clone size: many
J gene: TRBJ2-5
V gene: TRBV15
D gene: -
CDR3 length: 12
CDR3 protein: CATSRGVETQYF
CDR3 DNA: TGTGCCACCAGCAGAGGAGTGGAGACCCAGTACTTC

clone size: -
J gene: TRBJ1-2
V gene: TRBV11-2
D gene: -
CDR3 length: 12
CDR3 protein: CASSLGPLGYTF
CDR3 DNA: TGTGCCAGCAGCTTAGGTCCCCTAGGTTACACCTTC

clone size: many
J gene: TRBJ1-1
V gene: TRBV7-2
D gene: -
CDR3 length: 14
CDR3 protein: CASNLYGGDTEAFF
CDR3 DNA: TGTGCCAGCAACCTTTATGGGGGGGACACTGAAGCTTTCTTT

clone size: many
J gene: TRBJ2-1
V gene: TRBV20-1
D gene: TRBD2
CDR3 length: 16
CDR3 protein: CSARDARREGLYEQFF
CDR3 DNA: TGCAGTGCTAGAGATGCTCGGCGGGAGGGCCTCTATGAGCAGTTCTTC

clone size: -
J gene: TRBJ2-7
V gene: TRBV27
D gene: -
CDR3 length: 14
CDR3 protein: CASSSAGTSYEQYF
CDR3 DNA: TGTGCCAGCAGCTCCGCCGGGACCAGCTACGAGCAGTACTTC

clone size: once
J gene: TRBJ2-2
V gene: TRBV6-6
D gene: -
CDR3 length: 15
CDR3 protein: CASSYSLSNTGELFF
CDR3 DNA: TGTGCCAGCAGTTACTCGCTCTCGAACACCGGGGAGCTGTTTTTT

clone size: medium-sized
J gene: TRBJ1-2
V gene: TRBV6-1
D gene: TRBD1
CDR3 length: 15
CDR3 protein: CASSEVGTERYGYTF
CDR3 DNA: TGTGCCAGCAGTGAAGTGGGGACAGAACGCTATGGCTACACCTTC

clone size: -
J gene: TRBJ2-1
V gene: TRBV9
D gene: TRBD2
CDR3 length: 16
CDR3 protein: CASSGGSGRGLNEQFF
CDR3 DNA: TGTGCCAGCAGCGGGGGTAGCGGGAGGGGTCTCAATGAGCAGTTCTTC

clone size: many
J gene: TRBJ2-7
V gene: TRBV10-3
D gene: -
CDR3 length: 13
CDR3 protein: CAISLQGNYEQYF
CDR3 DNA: TGTGCCATCAGCCTACAGGGAAACTACGAGCAGTACTTC

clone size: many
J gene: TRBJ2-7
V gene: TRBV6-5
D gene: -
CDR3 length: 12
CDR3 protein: CASRGRPYEQYF
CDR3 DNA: TGTGCCAGCAGGGGCCGTCCCTACGAGCAGTACTTC

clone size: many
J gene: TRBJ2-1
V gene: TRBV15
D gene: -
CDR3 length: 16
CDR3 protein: CATSRERRGPYNEQFF
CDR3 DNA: TGTGCCACCAGCAGAGAACGCAGGGGCCCCTACAATGAGCAGTTCTTC

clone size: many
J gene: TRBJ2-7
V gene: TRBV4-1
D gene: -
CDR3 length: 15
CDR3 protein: CASSQEAGFSYEQYF
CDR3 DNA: TGCGCCAGCAGCCAAGAGGCAGGCTTCTCCTACGAGCAGTACTTC

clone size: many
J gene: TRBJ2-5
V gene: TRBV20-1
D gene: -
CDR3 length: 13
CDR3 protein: CSAIGRVQETQYF
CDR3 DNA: TGCAGTGCCATTGGACGGGTCCAAGAGACCCAGTACTTC

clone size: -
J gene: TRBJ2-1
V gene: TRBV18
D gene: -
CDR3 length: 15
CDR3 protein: CASSAGTTLYNEQFF
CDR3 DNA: TGTGCCAGCTCAGCCGGGACAACTCTCTACAATGAGCAGTTCTTC